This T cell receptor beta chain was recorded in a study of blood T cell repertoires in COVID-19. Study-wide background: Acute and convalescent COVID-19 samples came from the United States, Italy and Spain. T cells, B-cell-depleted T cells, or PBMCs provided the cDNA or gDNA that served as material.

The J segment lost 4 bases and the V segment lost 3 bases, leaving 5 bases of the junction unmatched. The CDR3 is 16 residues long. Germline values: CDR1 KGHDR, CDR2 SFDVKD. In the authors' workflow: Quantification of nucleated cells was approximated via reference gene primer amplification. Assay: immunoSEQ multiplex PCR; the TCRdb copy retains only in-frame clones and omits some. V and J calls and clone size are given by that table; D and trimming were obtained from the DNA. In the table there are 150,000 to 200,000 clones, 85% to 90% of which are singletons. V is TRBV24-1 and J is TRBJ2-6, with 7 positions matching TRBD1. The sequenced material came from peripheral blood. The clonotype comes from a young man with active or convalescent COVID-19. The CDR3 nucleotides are TGTGCCACCAGTGATCCTACAGGGGCCGGGGCCAACGTCCTGACTTTC. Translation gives CATSDPTGAGANVLTF.